This TCR beta chain was profiled in a study of brain T cells in children with intractable seizures. Study outcomes and limitations: Patients' HCMV serostatus was unknown; virus specificity rests on CDR3 similarity alone.

The table came from immunoSEQ multiplex PCR; TCRdb's copy has only in-frame clones and leaves some out. The table shows under 150,000 clones, with 85% to 95% occurring only once. Turning to this clone: Its antigen is undetermined.

The CDR3 sequence is 14 residues long. Trimming took 5 bases from V and 2 from J, leaving 11 bases between them. Germline V gene sequence: CDR1 SGHNT, CDR2 YYREEE (reference sequence). This specimen was peripheral blood, taken at surgery. The clonotype comes from a boy in the first two years of life with hemimegalencephaly and intractable seizures. The chain has TRBV5-4 and TRBJ2-1, with TRBD2 as a possible D gene (6 bases). CDR3 nucleotides: TGTGCCAGCAGTCGGGACTCTACCTACAATGAGCAGTTCTTC. Protein: CASSRDSTYNEQFF.